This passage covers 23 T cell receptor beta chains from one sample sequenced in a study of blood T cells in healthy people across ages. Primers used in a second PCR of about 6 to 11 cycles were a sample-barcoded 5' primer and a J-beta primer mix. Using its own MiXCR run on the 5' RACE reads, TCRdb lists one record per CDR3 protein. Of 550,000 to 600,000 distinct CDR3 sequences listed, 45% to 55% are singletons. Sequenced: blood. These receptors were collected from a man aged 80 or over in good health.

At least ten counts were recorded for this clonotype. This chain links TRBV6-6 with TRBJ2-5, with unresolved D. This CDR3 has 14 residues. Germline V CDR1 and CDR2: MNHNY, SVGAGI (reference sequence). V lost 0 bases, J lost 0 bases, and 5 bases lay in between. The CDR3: CASSYSQYQETQYF. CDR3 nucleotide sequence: TGTGCCAGCAGTTACTCCCAGTACCAAGAGACCCAGTACTTC.

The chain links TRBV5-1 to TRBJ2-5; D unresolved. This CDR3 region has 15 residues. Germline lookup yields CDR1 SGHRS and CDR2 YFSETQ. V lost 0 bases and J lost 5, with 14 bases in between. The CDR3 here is CASSLVPGGSETQYF. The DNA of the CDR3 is TGCGCCAGCAGCTTGGTACCAGGTGGGTCGGAGACCCAGTACTTC.

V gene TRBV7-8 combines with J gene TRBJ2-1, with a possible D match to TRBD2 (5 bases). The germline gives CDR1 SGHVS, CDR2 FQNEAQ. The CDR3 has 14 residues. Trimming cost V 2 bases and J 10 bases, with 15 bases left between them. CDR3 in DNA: TGTGCCAGCAGCTTACCGGGGTCCTTTAGGGAGCAGTTCTTC. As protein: CASSLPGSFREQFF.

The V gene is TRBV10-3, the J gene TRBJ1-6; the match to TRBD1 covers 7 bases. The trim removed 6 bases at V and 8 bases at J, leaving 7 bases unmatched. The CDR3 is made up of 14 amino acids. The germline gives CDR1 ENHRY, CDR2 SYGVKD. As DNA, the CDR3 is TGTGCCATCAGCGACGGGACAGATTATTCACCCCTCCACTTT. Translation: CAISDGTDYSPLHF.

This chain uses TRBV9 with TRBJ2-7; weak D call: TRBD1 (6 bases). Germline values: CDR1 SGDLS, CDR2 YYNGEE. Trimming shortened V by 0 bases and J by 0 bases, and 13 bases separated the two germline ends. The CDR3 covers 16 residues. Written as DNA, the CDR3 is TGTGCCAGCAGCGTAGGGCGCCAGGGGAGCTCCTACGAGCAGTACTTC. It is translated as CASSVGRQGSSYEQYF.

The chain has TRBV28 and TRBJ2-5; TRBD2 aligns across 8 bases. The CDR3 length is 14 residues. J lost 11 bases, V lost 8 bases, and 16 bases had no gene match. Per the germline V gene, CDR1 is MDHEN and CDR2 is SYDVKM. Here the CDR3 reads CASGLRLARNEQYF. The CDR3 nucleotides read TGTGCCAGCGGCCTTCGACTAGCGAGGAATGAGCAGTACTTC. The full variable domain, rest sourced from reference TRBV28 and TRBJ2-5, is DVKVTQSSRYLVKRTGEKVFLECVQDMDHENMFWYRQDPGLGLRLIYFSYDVKMKEKGDIPEGYSVSREKKERFSLILESASTNQTSMYLCASGLRLARNEQYFGPGTRLLVL.

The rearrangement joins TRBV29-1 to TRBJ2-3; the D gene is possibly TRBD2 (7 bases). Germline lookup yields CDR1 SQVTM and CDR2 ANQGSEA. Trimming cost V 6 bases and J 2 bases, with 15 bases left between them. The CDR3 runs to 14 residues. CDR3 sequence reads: CSVGGGDITDTQYF. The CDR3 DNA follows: TGCAGCGTAGGGGGAGGGGATATCACAGATACGCAGTATTTT.

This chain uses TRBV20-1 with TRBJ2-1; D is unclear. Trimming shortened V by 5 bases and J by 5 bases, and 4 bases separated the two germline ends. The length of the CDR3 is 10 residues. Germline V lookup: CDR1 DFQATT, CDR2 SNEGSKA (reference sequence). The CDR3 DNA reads TGCAGTGCTGGACACAATGAGCAGTTCTTC. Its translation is CSAGHNEQFF.

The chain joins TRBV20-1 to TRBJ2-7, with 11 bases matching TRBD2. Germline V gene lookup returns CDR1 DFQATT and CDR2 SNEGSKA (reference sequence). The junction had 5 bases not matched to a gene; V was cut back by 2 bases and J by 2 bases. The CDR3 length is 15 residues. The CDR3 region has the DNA TGCAGTGCTAGATCGGGACTAGCGGAACCCTACGAGCAGTACTTC. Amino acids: CSARSGLAEPYEQYF.

In DNA, the CDR3 is TGTGCCAGCCGTGACAGGGAAGGGGCCAAAAACATTCAGTACTTC. Its translation is CASRDREGAKNIQYF. This chain links TRBV6-5 with TRBJ2-4; 7 nucleotides match TRBD1. The CDR3 consists of 15 residues. Trimming took 8 bases from V and 1 from J; bases not matched to a gene: 8. Per germline, CDR1 MNHEY and CDR2 SVGAGI.

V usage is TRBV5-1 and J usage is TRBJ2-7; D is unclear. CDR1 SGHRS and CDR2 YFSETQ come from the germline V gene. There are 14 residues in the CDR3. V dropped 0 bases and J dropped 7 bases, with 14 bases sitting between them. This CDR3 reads CASSLAGAPGEQYF. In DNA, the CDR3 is TGCGCCAGCAGCTTGGCCGGCGCCCCTGGTGAGCAGTACTTC.

CDR3 sequence: CASSNPGDQPQHF. CDR3 nucleotide sequence: TGTGCCAGCAGTAACCCCGGGGATCAGCCCCAGCATTTT. The chain has TRBV2 and TRBJ1-5; no reliable D call. CDR1 SNHLY and CDR2 FYNNEI come from the germline V gene. V was shortened by 5 bases and J by 5 bases, with 10 bases between the two germline ends. The CDR3 runs 13 residues.

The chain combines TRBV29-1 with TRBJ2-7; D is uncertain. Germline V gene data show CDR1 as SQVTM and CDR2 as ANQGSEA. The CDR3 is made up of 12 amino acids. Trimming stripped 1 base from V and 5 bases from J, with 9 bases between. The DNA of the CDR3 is TGCAGCGTTGAAGGCAGGTCTGACGAGCAGTACTTC. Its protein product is CSVEGRSDEQYF.

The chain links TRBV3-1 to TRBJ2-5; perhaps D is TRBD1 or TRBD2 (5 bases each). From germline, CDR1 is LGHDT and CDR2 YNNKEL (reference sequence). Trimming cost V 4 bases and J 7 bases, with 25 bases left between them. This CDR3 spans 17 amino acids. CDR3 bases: TGTGCCAGCAGCCTCCGAGGGGCTGCCAGTCGTGGAGGGACCCAGTACTTC. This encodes CASSLRGAASRGGTQYF.

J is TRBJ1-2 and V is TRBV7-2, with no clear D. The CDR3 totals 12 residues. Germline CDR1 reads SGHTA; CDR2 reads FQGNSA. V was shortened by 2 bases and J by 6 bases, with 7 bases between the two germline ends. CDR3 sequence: CASSLILNGYTF. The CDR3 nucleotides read TGTGCCAGCAGCTTAATCCTTAATGGCTACACCTTC.

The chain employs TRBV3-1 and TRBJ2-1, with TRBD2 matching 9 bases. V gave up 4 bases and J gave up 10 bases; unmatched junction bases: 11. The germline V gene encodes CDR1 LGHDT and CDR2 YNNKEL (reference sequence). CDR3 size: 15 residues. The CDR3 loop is CASSRSGRSTGEQFF. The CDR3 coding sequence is TGTGCCAGCAGCCGTAGCGGGAGATCTACCGGAGAGCAGTTCTTC.

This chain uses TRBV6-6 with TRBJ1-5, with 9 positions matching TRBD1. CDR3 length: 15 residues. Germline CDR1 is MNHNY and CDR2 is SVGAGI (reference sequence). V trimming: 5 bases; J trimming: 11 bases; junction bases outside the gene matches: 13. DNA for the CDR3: TGTGCCAGCAGTAGCCGGGACAGGGCAGTTTGGACCCAGCATTTT. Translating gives CASSSRDRAVWTQHF.

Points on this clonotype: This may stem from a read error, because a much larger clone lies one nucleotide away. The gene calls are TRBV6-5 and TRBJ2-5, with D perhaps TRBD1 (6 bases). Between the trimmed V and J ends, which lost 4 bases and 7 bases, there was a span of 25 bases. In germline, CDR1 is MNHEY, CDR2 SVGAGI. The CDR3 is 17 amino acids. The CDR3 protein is CASSSTAADRTKGTQYF. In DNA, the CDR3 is TGTGCCAGCAGTTCCACCGCGGCAGACAGGACAAAAGGGACCCAGTACTTC.

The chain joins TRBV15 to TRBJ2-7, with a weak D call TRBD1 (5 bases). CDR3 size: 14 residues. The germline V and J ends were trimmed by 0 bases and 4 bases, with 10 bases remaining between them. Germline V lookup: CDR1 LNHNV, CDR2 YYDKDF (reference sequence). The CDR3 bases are TGTGCCACCAGCAGAGATTTAAGGGGTTACGAGCAGTACTTC. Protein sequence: CATSRDLRGYEQYF.

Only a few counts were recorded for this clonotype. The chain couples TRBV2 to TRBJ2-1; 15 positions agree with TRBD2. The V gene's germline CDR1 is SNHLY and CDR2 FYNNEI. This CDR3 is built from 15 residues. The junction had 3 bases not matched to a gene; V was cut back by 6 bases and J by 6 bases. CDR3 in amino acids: CASRGTSGGFNEQFF. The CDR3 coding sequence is TGTGCCAGCAGAGGGACTAGCGGGGGGTTCAATGAGCAGTTCTTC. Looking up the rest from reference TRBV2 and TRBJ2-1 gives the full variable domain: EPEVTQTPSHQVTQMGQEVILRCVPISNHLYFYWYRQILGQKVEFLVSFYNNEISEKSEIFDDQFSVERPDGSNFTLKIRSTKLEDSAMYFCASRGTSGGFNEQFFGPGTRLTVL.

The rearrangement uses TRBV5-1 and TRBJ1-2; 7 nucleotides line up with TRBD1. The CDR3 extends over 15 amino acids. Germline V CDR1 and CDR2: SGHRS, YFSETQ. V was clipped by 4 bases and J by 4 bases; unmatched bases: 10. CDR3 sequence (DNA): TGCGCCAGCAGCAAGGACAGGCAGCTCCGCTATGGCTACACCTTC. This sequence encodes CASSKDRQLRYGYTF.

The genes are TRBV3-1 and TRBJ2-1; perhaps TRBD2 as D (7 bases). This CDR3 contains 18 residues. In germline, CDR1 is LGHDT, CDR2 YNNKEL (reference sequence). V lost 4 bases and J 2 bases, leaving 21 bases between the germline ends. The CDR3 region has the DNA TGTGCCAGCAGCCGAGATATTGGCGCGGGGGCCACCTACAATGAGCAGTTCTTC. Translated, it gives CASSRDIGAGATYNEQFF.

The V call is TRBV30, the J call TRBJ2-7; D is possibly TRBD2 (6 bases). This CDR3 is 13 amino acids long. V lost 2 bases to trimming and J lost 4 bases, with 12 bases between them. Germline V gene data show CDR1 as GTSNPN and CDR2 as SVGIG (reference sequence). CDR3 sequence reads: CAWSRREPYEQYF. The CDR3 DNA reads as TGTGCCTGGAGTAGGCGGGAACCGTACGAGCAGTACTTC.